This T cell receptor (beta chain) derives from a study of T-cell memory formation after mild COVID-19. Germline V CDR1 and CDR2: WNHNN, SYGVQD (reference sequence). Trimming stripped 3 bases from V and 2 bases from J, with 9 bases between. The CDR3 totals 14 residues. One entry per CDR3 protein results from TCRdb running MiXCR on the 5' RACE reads. The sample lists fewer than 400,000 distinct CDR3 sequences, under 15% occurring once. This chain uses TRBV10-1 with TRBJ2-3; D is unclear. The sequence was collected from a man between 18 and 35 years old who had mild COVID-19 (a few samples of this study predate the infection). Cell type and time point are not known. Sequencing was performed on PBMCs or a T cell subset sorted from them (not recorded which). The CDR3 DNA is TGCGCCAGCAGTGATAACAGCAACACAGATACGCAGTATTTT. This codes for CASSDNSNTDTQYF.